This T cell receptor (beta chain) was captured by sequencing in a study of cytomegalovirus exposure and HLA in healthy donors. CDR1 SGHNT and CDR2 YYREEE come from the germline V gene (reference sequence). The V end was cut by 0 bases, the J end by 5 bases, with 13 bases between. The CDR3 totals 15 residues. PCR employed 60 Vbeta and 13 Jbeta primers. Libraries were prepared by immunoSEQ multiplex PCR; TCRdb keeps only in-frame clonotypes and omits some of them. In the table there are over 200,000 clones, about 83% of which are singletons. This chain connects TRBV5-4 to TRBJ2-3, with D possibly matching TRBD2 (5 bases). Sequencing input: PBMCs. The clonotype comes from a human donor in good health. The DNA for the CDR3 is TGTGCCAGCAGCTTGGGGGAGCTGGGAGTAGATACGCAGTATTTT. Encoded protein: CASSLGELGVDTQYF.